This entry lists 4 T cell receptor beta chains sequenced from one sample in a study of CD4+ T cells in melanoma. The repertoire was sequenced with immunoSEQ multiplex PCR; TCRdb's copy has only in-frame clones and lacks some. Among some 4,000 clones listed, 73% were seen once. The sequenced sample consisted of tumor tissue. The receptors here all came from a human donor with melanoma.

This chain links TRBV5-1 with TRBJ1-1; D is possibly TRBD1 (6 bases). V gave up 3 bases and J gave up 3 bases, with 9 bases separating them. The CDR3 extends over 13 amino acids. The germline V gene has CDR1 SGHRS and CDR2 YFSETQ. This chain's CDR3 is CASSSTGYTEAFF. In DNA, the CDR3 is TGCGCCAGCAGCTCAACAGGGTACACTGAAGCTTTCTTT. Looking up the rest from reference TRBV5-1 and TRBJ1-1 gives the full variable domain: KAGVTQTPRYLIKTRGQQVTLSCSPISGHRSVSWYQQTPGQGLQFLFEYFSETQRNKGNFPGRFSGRQFSNSRSEMNVSTLELGDSALYLCASSSTGYTEAFFGQGTRLTVV.

V usage is TRBV11-2 and J usage is TRBJ2-7, with 11 bases matching TRBD2. Germline-derived CDR1 and CDR2 are SGHAT and FQNNGV. The CDR3 is 15 amino acids. V lost 0 bases and J lost 4; bases outside the gene matches: 2. In DNA form, the CDR3 reads TGTGCCAGCAGCTTAGATAGGACTAGCGGGTACGAGCAGTACTTC. Amino acids: CASSLDRTSGYEQYF.

V is TRBV10-3 and J is TRBJ2-1; 9 positions agree with TRBD2. Per germline, CDR1 ENHRY and CDR2 SYGVKD. The J segment lost 3 bases and the V segment lost 0 bases, leaving 3 bases of the junction unmatched. The CDR3 totals 16 residues. The CDR3 spells CAISESAGGFYNEQFF. CDR3 DNA: TGTGCCATCAGTGAGTCGGCGGGGGGGTTCTACAATGAGCAGTTCTTC.

V is TRBV7-3 and J is TRBJ2-3; unclear D gene. The CDR3 spans 12 residues. The V and J ends lost 2 bases and 3 bases respectively, with 3 bases between them. Looked up from germline, CDR1 is SGHTA and CDR2 is FQGTGA. CDR3 region: CASSLDTDTQYF. CDR3 bases: TGTGCCAGCAGCTTAGATACAGATACGCAGTATTTT.